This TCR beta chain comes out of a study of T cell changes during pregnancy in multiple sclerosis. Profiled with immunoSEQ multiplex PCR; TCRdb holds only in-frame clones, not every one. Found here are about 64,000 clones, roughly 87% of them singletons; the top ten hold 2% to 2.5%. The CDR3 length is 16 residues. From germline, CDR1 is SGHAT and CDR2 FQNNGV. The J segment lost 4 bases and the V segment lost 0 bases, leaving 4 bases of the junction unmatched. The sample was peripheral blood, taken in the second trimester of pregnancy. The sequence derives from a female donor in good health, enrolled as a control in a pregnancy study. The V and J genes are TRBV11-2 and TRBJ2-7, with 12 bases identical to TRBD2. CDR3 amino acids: CASSLEEGLAGYEQYF. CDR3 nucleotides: TGTGCCAGCAGCTTAGAGGAAGGACTAGCGGGATACGAGCAGTACTTC.